The 22 T cell receptor beta chains below all came from one sample that was sequenced in a study of T-cell memory formation after mild COVID-19. TCRdb re-called the 5' RACE reads with MiXCR, one entry per CDR3 protein. The table records about 440,000 distinct CDR3 sequences, roughly 20% of them present only once. The source material was PBMCs or a T cell subset sorted from them (not recorded which). All receptors come from an adult woman who had mild COVID-19 (a few samples of this study predate the infection). Cell type and time point are not known.

This clonotype was observed a few times. J is TRBJ2-1 and V is TRBV3-1; D possibly corresponds to TRBD2 (5 bases). CDR3 length equals 12 residues. CDR1 and CDR2 from the germline V gene are LGHDT and YNNKEL (reference sequence). Between the trimmed V and J ends, which lost 1 base and 15 bases, there was a span of 13 bases. Here the CDR3 DNA reads TGTGCCAGCAGCCAAGTGGCGGGCCGGTTGTTCTTC. Encoded protein: CASSQVAGRLFF.

The rearrangement joins TRBV21-1 to TRBJ2-7; the listed D gene, TRBD2, was not tested against the DNA. TRBV21-1 is noted as a pseudogene. CDR3 size: 15 residues. The DNA for the CDR3 is TGTGCCAGCAGCAAAAGGGACCTACACTCCTACGAGCAGTACTTC. Its translation is CASSKRDLHSYEQYF.

In its sample, this clonotype was seen many times. The chain uses TRBV5-1 and TRBJ2-1; 7 nucleotides line up with TRBD2. The CDR3 contains 16 residues. Trimming at V came to 0 bases and at J to 3 bases, leaving 6 bases not matched to a gene. CDR1 is SGHRS, CDR2 YFSETQ, per germline. CDR3 sequence (DNA): TGCGCCAGCAGCTTGGAGGGGAGGGGAAGCTACAATGAGCAGTTCTTC. Its translation is CASSLEGRGSYNEQFF.

This clonotype was seen only a few times. The rearrangement uses TRBV7-6 and TRBJ2-5; D possibly matches TRBD1 or TRBD2 (5 bases each). Trimming took off 4 bases at V and 3 bases at J, with 12 bases between the two ends. The CDR3 is 14 amino acids. Per the germline V gene, CDR1 is SGHVS and CDR2 is FNYEAQ. The CDR3 loop is CASSSEGTEETQYF. The CDR3 bases are TGTGCCAGCAGCTCAGAGGGGACGGAAGAGACCCAGTACTTC.

This clonotype was found a few times. The chain recombines TRBV29-1 with TRBJ1-3, with 7 bases identical to TRBD1. The CDR3 contains 13 residues. Per germline, CDR1 SQVTM and CDR2 ANQGSEA. Losses at the gene ends were 7 bases for V and 4 bases for J; bases not matched to a gene: 7. The CDR3 protein is CSAREGQGNTIYF. CDR3 sequence (DNA): TGCAGCGCCCGGGAGGGACAGGGAAACACCATATATTTT.

This clonotype was found a few times. The genes are TRBV7-9 and TRBJ2-1; 7 nucleotides match TRBD1. The CDR3 is made up of 14 amino acids. The ends lost 4 bases at V and 8 bases at J; junction bases unmatched: 8. CDR1 and CDR2 (germline): SEHNR, FQNEAQ (reference sequence). For the CDR3, the DNA is TGTGCCAGCAGCTCCTACAGGGGTGGGGATGAGCAGTTCTTC. Its protein is CASSSYRGGDEQFF.

The chain uses TRBV7-2 and TRBJ2-1; D may correspond to TRBD1 or TRBD2 (5 bases each). CDR1 is SGHTA, CDR2 FQGNSA, per germline. The CDR3 extends over 18 amino acids. The ends were cut back, 5 bases at V and 0 bases at J, with 20 bases in the middle. The CDR3 loop is CASSPLGAWRSSYNEQFF. In DNA, the CDR3 is TGTGCCAGCAGCCCTCTCGGGGCCTGGAGGAGCTCCTACAATGAGCAGTTCTTC.

The chain carries TRBV5-1 and TRBJ2-3; no clear D gene. This CDR3 contains 14 residues. With 0 bases removed from V and 6 bases from J, the gap between germline ends came to 11 bases. From germline, CDR1 is SGHRS and CDR2 YFSETQ. CDR3 in amino acids: CASSLARVRDTQYF. The CDR3 region has the DNA TGCGCCAGCAGCTTGGCCCGGGTGAGGGATACGCAGTATTTT.

This chain uses TRBV7-9 with TRBJ1-1; TRBD1 might be the D (6 bases). Germline V gene sequence: CDR1 SEHNR, CDR2 FQNEAQ (reference sequence). The length of the CDR3 is 14 residues. V was cut by 6 bases and J by 6 bases, with 17 bases left in between. DNA of the CDR3: TGTGCCAGCAGTAGACAGGCGGGGGCGGCTGAAGCTTTCTTT. This translates into CASSRQAGAAEAFF.

J is TRBJ2-1 and V is TRBV20-1; D is possibly TRBD1 (5 bases). The germline V gene encodes CDR1 DFQATT and CDR2 SNEGSKA (reference sequence). The CDR3 is 12 residues long. The ends were cut back, 7 bases at V and 3 bases at J, with 10 bases in the middle. In DNA, the CDR3 is TGCAGTGTTAAAAGGGGCTACAATGAGCAGTTCTTC. This encodes CSVKRGYNEQFF.

The rearrangement joins TRBV7-2 to TRBJ2-7, with TRBD1 as a possible D gene (6 bases). CDR1 and CDR2 from the germline V gene are SGHTA and FQGNSA. Trimming removed 2 bases at V and 2 bases at J, with 13 bases between. There are 15 residues in the CDR3. The CDR3 spells CASSLQGLGTYEQYF. CDR3 DNA sequence: TGTGCCAGCAGCTTACAGGGGCTGGGAACCTACGAGCAGTACTTC.

V gene TRBV5-1 combines with J gene TRBJ2-3; the D gene is possibly TRBD1 (6 bases). The V end was cut by 3 bases, the J end by 3 bases, with 11 bases between. CDR1 SGHRS and CDR2 YFSETQ come from the germline V gene. CDR3 length: 14 residues. CDR3 bases: TGCGCCAGCAGCTCCTCGACAGGAACAGATACGCAGTATTTT. It codes for CASSSSTGTDTQYF.

The table lists this clonotype with a few counts. The chain uses TRBV10-2 and TRBJ2-7; 11 bases align to TRBD1. The CDR3 covers 14 residues. Germline CDR1 is WSHSY and CDR2 is SAAADI. V was pared by 7 bases and J by 7 bases, with 9 bases of the junction left unmatched. CDR3 sequence (DNA): TGCGCCAGCACAACCGGGACAGGGGGGAGAGAGCAGTACTTC. Protein sequence: CASTTGTGGREQYF.

The chain recombines TRBV4-1 with TRBJ1-4, with D unresolved. In germline, CDR1 is MGHRA, CDR2 YSYEKL. Trimming stripped 0 bases from V and 8 bases from J, with 13 bases between. CDR3 length: 15 amino acids. DNA of the CDR3: TGCGCCAGCAGCCAAGAGGGGAGGGCGTCAGAAAAACTGTTTTTT. Its protein product is CASSQEGRASEKLFF.

In DNA form, the CDR3 reads TGTGCCAGCAGCTTGGTGGGGTCAGGCCCCTATGGCTACACCTTC. It encodes CASSLVGSGPYGYTF. The J gene is TRBJ1-2, the V gene TRBV5-4; D remains ambiguous. The V end was cut by 0 bases, the J end by 4 bases, with 13 bases between. The CDR3 runs 15 residues. Germline V lookup: CDR1 SGHNT, CDR2 YYREEE (reference sequence).

This clonotype was detected only a few times. DNA for the CDR3: TGTGCCAGCAGCCCGGGACTAGCGGGAGCGTCCTACAATGAGCAGTTCTTC. Encoded protein: CASSPGLAGASYNEQFF. The V call is TRBV3-1, the J call TRBJ2-1; 14 bases map to TRBD2. The CDR3 length is 17 residues. The V gene end was trimmed by 4 bases and the J gene end by 1 base; junction bases not matched to a gene: 3. Germline-derived CDR1 and CDR2 are LGHDT and YNNKEL (reference sequence).

This clonotype was recorded once. In DNA form, the CDR3 reads TGTGCCAGCAGCCAAGATGGTGAGGGGGCAGGTGGCTACACCTTC. This sequence encodes CASSQDGEGAGGYTF. This chain joins TRBV4-2 and TRBJ1-2; TRBD1 matches 7 bases. The CDR3 runs to 15 residues. Germline loops: CDR1 LGHNA, CDR2 YNFKEQ. V was clipped by 0 bases and J by 7 bases; unmatched bases: 8.

This clonotype was observed at least ten times. This sequence joins TRBV11-2 and TRBJ2-4; 9 bases fit TRBD1. The CDR3 is 17 amino acids. V shed 1 base, J shed 1 base, and the junction held 5 bases outside the gene matches. Germline V gene sequence: CDR1 SGHAT, CDR2 FQNNGV. CDR3 sequence: CASSLGDRVFAKNIQYF. The CDR3 bases are TGTGCCAGCAGCTTAGGGGACAGGGTCTTCGCCAAAAACATTCAGTACTTC.

V gene TRBV4-3 combines with J gene TRBJ2-2; TRBD2 matches 10 bases. CDR1 is LGHNA and CDR2 is YSLEER in the germline V gene. V lost 2 bases, J lost 4 bases, and 13 bases stayed unmatched. The CDR3 loop spans 19 amino acids. The CDR3 coding sequence is TGCGCCAGCAGCCAACGGGCTTCGGGGCTAGCGGGAGTCACCGGGGAGCTGTTTTTT. Its protein product is CASSQRASGLAGVTGELFF.

V is TRBV9 and J is TRBJ1-1; D call uncertain. CDR3 length: 14 amino acids. Germline loops: CDR1 SGDLS, CDR2 YYNGEE. The V and J ends lost 0 bases and 0 bases respectively, with 6 bases between them. DNA for the CDR3: TGTGCCAGCAGCGTAGGGAGCATGAACACTGAAGCTTTCTTT. This codes for CASSVGSMNTEAFF.

The chain links TRBV20-1 to TRBJ1-2; 8 nucleotides line up with TRBD1. Germline-derived CDR1 and CDR2 are DFQATT and SNEGSKA (reference sequence). The CDR3 is 13 residues long. The J segment lost 3 bases and the V segment lost 6 bases, leaving 6 bases of the junction unmatched. CDR3 nucleotide sequence: TGCAGTGCCAAGGACAGGGACTACTATGGCTACACCTTC. This sequence encodes CSAKDRDYYGYTF.

This clonotype was detected only a few times. The J gene is TRBJ2-5, the V gene TRBV3-1, with a weak D call TRBD1 (7 bases). CDR1 is LGHDT, CDR2 YNNKEL, per germline (reference sequence). The CDR3 totals 15 residues. Trimming took off 3 bases at V and 0 bases at J, with 11 bases between the two ends. The CDR3 sequence is CASSHGGTDQETQYF. The CDR3 nucleotides read TGTGCCAGCAGCCACGGAGGGACAGACCAAGAGACCCAGTACTTC.